Below are 5 T cell receptor beta chains sequenced from a single sample in a study of T cell repertoires in cytomegalovirus infection. TCRdb ran MiXCR on the reads and lists one entry per CDR3 protein. The table shows fewer than 300,000 distinct CDR3 sequences, with 25% occurring only once. The specimen sequenced was PBMCs. The receptors shown here come from a human donor in good health (CMV status not recorded). Some clones in this sample may be carry-over from other donors' samples.

This clonotype was counted ten times or more. The DNA of the CDR3 is TGTGCCAGCAGCGGAACCCCGGGACAGTCACTCACTGGGGCCAACGTCCTGACTTTC. It encodes CASSGTPGQSLTGANVLTF. The genes are TRBV11-3 and TRBJ2-6, with 7 bases that match TRBD1. There are 19 residues in the CDR3. Trimming cost V 5 bases and J 2 bases; bases outside gene matches: 15. CDR1 SGHNT and CDR2 YENEEA come from the germline V gene.

The chain recombines TRBV2 with TRBJ2-7; D is undetermined. Trimming took 4 bases from V and 7 from J, leaving 14 bases between them. The germline V gene encodes CDR1 SNHLY and CDR2 FYNNEI. This CDR3 is 13 amino acids long. CDR3 sequence reads: CASSAGLNGEQYF. Here the CDR3 DNA reads TGTGCCAGCAGTGCAGGTTTAAACGGGGAGCAGTACTTC. Complete variable domain (other parts from reference TRBV2 and TRBJ2-7): EPEVTQTPSHQVTQMGQEVILRCVPISNHLYFYWYRQILGQKVEFLVSFYNNEISEKSEIFDDQFSVERPDGSNFTLKIRSTKLEDSAMYFCASSAGLNGEQYFGPGTRLTVT.

The sample holds many counts of this clonotype. The chain joins TRBV27 to TRBJ2-1; 14 positions match TRBD2. Trimming removed 6 bases from V and 7 bases from J; junction bases left unmatched: 8. The CDR3 covers 16 residues. CDR1 and CDR2 (germline): MNHEY, SMNVEV (reference sequence). The CDR3 spells CASSVLGLAGDNEQFF. The CDR3 region has the DNA TGTGCCAGCAGCGTCCTGGGACTAGCGGGAGATAATGAGCAGTTCTTC.

This clonotype was seen many times. The chain combines TRBV5-1 with TRBJ2-1, with 10 bases identical to TRBD2. V gave up 4 bases and J gave up 2 bases; unmatched junction bases: 9. This CDR3 is 17 amino acids long. The germline gives CDR1 SGHRS, CDR2 YFSETQ. The CDR3 nucleotides are TGCGCCAGCAGCCTGAAAATCCTAGCGGGGGCCTACAATGAGCAGTTCTTC. Translated, it gives CASSLKILAGAYNEQFF.

This clonotype was detected ten times or more. The V and J genes are TRBV7-2 and TRBJ2-5; D not certain. Germline CDR1 and CDR2: SGHTA and FQGNSA. This CDR3 has 12 residues. The V end was cut by 2 bases, the J end by 5 bases, with 6 bases between. The CDR3 DNA reads as TGTGCCAGCAGCTTATTTTGGGAGACCCAGTACTTC. Amino acid sequence: CASSLFWETQYF.